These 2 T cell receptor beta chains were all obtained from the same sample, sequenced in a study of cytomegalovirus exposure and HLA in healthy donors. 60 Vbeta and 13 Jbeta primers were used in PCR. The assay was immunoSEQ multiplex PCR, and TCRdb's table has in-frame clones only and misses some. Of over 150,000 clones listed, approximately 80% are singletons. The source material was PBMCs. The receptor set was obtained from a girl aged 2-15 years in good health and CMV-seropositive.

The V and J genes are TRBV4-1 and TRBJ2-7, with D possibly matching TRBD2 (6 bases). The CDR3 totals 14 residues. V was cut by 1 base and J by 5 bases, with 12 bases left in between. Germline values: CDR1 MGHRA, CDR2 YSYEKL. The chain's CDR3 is CASSQVGGNDEQYF. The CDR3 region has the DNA TGCGCCAGCAGCCAAGTAGGAGGGAACGACGAGCAGTACTTC.

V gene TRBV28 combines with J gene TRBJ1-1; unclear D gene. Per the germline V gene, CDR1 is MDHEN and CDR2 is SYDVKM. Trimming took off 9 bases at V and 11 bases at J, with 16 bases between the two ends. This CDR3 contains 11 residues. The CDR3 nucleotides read TGTGCCAGTTACGGGGAGTGCAGGGCTTTCTTT. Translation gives CASYGECRAFF.